These T cell receptor beta chains were read from a single sample in a study of T-cell reconstitution after alpha-beta-depleted transplantation in children. TCRdb re-called the PCR reads through MiXCR, storing one row per CDR3 protein. The sample yields over 200,000 distinct CDR3 sequences, roughly 10% seen once. This specimen consisted of PBMCs, obtained before TCRalphabeta/CD19-depleted stem cell transplant. These receptors came from a child under three years old with acute myeloid leukemia, due to receive a stem cell transplant. Both conserved end residues are part of each CDR3. The D gene is left open where the match is weak. Some rows mark clone size as missing; the rest say once, few, many or name a class of expanded clone.

>TRBV20-1|many|-|TRBJ1-4|12
TGCAGTGCTAGTGGGTCCGACGAAAAACTGTTTTTT
CSASGSDEKLFF
>TRBV5-1|many|TRBD1|TRBJ2-5|14
TGCGCCAGCAGCTTCCAGGGGGCCCAAGAGACCCAGTACTTC
CASSFQGAQETQYF
>TRBV5-1|many|-|TRBJ2-1|16
TGCGCCAGCAGCGGGGCAGACTCCCGAACCTACAATGAGCAGTTCTTC
CASSGADSRTYNEQFF
>TRBV20-1|-|-|TRBJ2-3|14
TGCAGTGCTAGTGAGTCGGAGGGAGCAGATACGCAGTATTTT
CSASESEGADTQYF
>TRBV6-5|many|-|TRBJ2-4|15
TGTGCCAGCAGTTCTACTCGGGACAAGAAAAACATTCAGTACTTC
CASSSTRDKKNIQYF
>TRBV25-1|many|-|TRBJ2-7|15
TGTGCCAGCAGTGAATCGGGTACAGGGTCCTACGAGCAGTACTTC
CASSESGTGSYEQYF
>TRBV14|many|-|TRBJ1-1|12
TGTGCCAGCAGCCAAGCCCCTTTTGTGGCTTTCTTT
CASSQAPFVAFF
>TRBV14|many|-|TRBJ2-1|18
TGTGCCAGCAGCCGACTACCTCCGGGACTCCCGACCTACAATGAGCAGTTCTTC
CASSRLPPGLPTYNEQFF
>TRBV5-5|medium-sized|-|TRBJ1-2|13
TGTGCCAGCAGCTGGGACTTACTCTATGGCTACACCTTC
CASSWDLLYGYTF
>TRBV25-1|many|-|TRBJ1-2|17
TGTGCCAGCAGTGAATACGGCAGGGAGGGACCTAACTATGGCTACACCTTC
CASSEYGREGPNYGYTF
>TRBV28|many|-|TRBJ2-2|15
TGTGCCAGCAGCCGCGGGACGCCGACTTCGGGGGAGCTGTTTTTT
CASSRGTPTSGELFF
>TRBV7-2|many|-|TRBJ1-1|14
TGTGCCAGCAGCTCACCATTTATGAACACTGAAGCTTTCTTT
CASSSPFMNTEAFF
>TRBV20-1|many|TRBD1|TRBJ2-1|13
TGCAGTGCCGGACAGGGAGGATACAATGAGCAGTTCTTC
CSAGQGGYNEQFF
>TRBV10-2|many|TRBD2|TRBJ2-1|14
TGCGCCAGCAGTGATCGGGTTCTGGGGGGGGAGCAGTTCTTC
CASSDRVLGGEQFF
>TRBV6-6|many|-|TRBJ1-6|9
TGTGCCAGCGGTATATCCCTCCACTTT
CASGISLHF
>TRBV6-1|many|-|TRBJ1-6|14
TGTGCCATCACGGGCACCGGGACACCCTCACCCCTCCACTTT
CAITGTGTPSPLHF
>TRBV7-2|many|-|TRBJ1-1|15
TGTGCCAGCAGCTTAGAGCCGAGGGGGAACACTGAAGCTTTCTTT
CASSLEPRGNTEAFF
>TRBV20-1|many|TRBD2|TRBJ2-7|14
TGCAGTGCCAACCTCGGGACTAGCGGGAGCGAGCAGTACTTC
CSANLGTSGSEQYF
>TRBV12-3/TRBV12-4|many|-|TRBJ2-7|16
TGTGCCAGCAGTTTCCCGCAAAGCGGCCAAAGCTACGAGCAGTACTTC
CASSFPQSGQSYEQYF
>TRBV12-3/TRBV12-4|many|TRBD2|TRBJ2-7|14
TGTGCCAGCAGTTTTAATCCGGGAGGGCGCGAGCAGTACTTC
CASSFNPGGREQYF
>TRBV6-1|few|TRBD2|TRBJ2-1|16
TGTGCCAGCACCAGACTAGCGGGGGTCTCCTACAATGAGCAGTTCTTC
CASTRLAGVSYNEQFF
>TRBV2|many|-|TRBJ2-1|12
TGTGCCAGCAGTGACGGGTACAATGAGCAGTTCTTC
CASSDGYNEQFF
>TRBV28|many|-|TRBJ1-2|12
TGTGCCAGCAGCACTGCAGCCTATGGCTACACCTTC
CASSTAAYGYTF
>TRBV25-1|-|TRBD1|TRBJ1-1|14
TGTGCCAGGAGCCCCAGGACAGGGAGGACTGAAGCTTTCTTT
CARSPRTGRTEAFF
>TRBV5-5|few|TRBD1|TRBJ2-2|17
TGTGCCAGCCGCACCTATCCGGGACAGGGGGGGACCGGGGAGCTGTTTTTT
CASRTYPGQGGTGELFF
>TRBV5-1|few|TRBD2|TRBJ2-7|14
TGCGCCAGCAGCTTTAATAGCGGGCCCTACGAGCAGTACTTC
CASSFNSGPYEQYF
>TRBV5-1|many|-|TRBJ2-3|15
TGCGCCAGCAGCTTGGTCGGCGGGAACCCAGATACGCAGTATTTT
CASSLVGGNPDTQYF
>TRBV12-5|many|-|TRBJ2-5|16
TGTGCTAGTGGTTTTAGGGCAGGACAGTACCAAGAGACCCAGTACTTC
CASGFRAGQYQETQYF
>TRBV6-6|-|-|TRBJ1-4|13
TGTGCCAGCAGTTACAGGGCAGAGGAAAAACTGTTTTTT
CASSYRAEEKLFF
>TRBV20-1|many|-|TRBJ2-7|13
TGCAGTGCTGATTTGGGGGCCAACTACGAGCAGTACTTC
CSADLGANYEQYF
>TRBV29-1|many|-|TRBJ1-2|12
TGCAGCGTTGTTTTACCATGGGAAGGCTACACCTTC
CSVVLPWEGYTF
>TRBV29-1|many|-|TRBJ1-2|12
TGCAGCGTCCTCCTCGACAGCTATGGCTACACCTTC
CSVLLDSYGYTF
>TRBV7-3|many|-|TRBJ2-5|14
TGTGCCAGCAGCAAATCCGGGACCCGGGAGACCCAGTACTTC
CASSKSGTRETQYF
>TRBV24-1|many|-|TRBJ2-1|13
TGTGCCACCAGTGATTTTGGGGTTACTGAGCAGTTCTTC
CATSDFGVTEQFF
>TRBV19|many|TRBD2|TRBJ2-2|19
TGTGCCACCCACGATGTGGTAGCGGGGGTCCTCGCGAACACCGGGGAGCTGTTTTTT
CATHDVVAGVLANTGELFF
>TRBV7-9|few|TRBD2|TRBJ2-3|15
TGTGCCAGCAGCCGCGGGACTAGCGGATCAGATACGCAGTATTTT
CASSRGTSGSDTQYF
>TRBV28|few|-|TRBJ1-2|12
TGTGCCGCCGGTGGTCGGACCTATGGCTACACCTTC
CAAGGRTYGYTF
>TRBV7-2|many|-|TRBJ1-2|12
TGTGCCAGCAGTCCGACTCTCTATGGCTACACCTTC
CASSPTLYGYTF
>TRBV5-1|many|TRBD2|TRBJ2-3|16
TGCGCCAGCAGCACTAGACTAGCGGGACAGACAGATACGCAGTATTTT
CASSTRLAGQTDTQYF
>TRBV12-3/TRBV12-4|-|-|TRBJ2-1|20
TGTGCCAGCAAAAGGAAGGGGGGACTACTAACTACCAAGGCCTACAATGAGCAGTTCTTC
CASKRKGGLLTTKAYNEQFF
>TRBV7-2|many|TRBD1|TRBJ2-1|15
TGTGCCAGCAGCTTACTACAGGGGGCGGGGAATGAGCAGTTCTTC
CASSLLQGAGNEQFF
>TRBV18|many|-|TRBJ2-5|14
TGTGCCAGCTCACCACAGGGGGGCCGAGGGACCCAGTACTTC
CASSPQGGRGTQYF
>TRBV7-9|-|TRBD1|TRBJ2-7|16
TGTGCCAGCAGCCCTAGCGGACAGGGGGATCGCTACGAGCAGTACTTC
CASSPSGQGDRYEQYF
>TRBV5-1|many|-|TRBJ2-3|13
TGCGCCAGCAGCTTGCGTCTGGAAAATACGCAGTATTTT
CASSLRLENTQYF
>TRBV7-6|-|-|TRBJ1-4|14
TGTACCAGCAGCTTTCGGCCCCGGGGTGAAAAACTGTTTTTT
CTSSFRPRGEKLFF